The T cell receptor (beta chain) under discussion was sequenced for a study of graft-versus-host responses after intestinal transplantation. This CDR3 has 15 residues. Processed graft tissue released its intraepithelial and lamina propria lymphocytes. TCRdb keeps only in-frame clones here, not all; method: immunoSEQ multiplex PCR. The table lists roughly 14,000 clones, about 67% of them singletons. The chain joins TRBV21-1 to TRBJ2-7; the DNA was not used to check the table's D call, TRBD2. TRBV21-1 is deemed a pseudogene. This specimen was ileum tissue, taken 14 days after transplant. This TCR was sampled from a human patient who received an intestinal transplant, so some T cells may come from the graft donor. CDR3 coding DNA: TGTGCCAGCAGAACCAGCGGGGGCCCGACCTACGAGCAGTACTTC. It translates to CASRTSGGPTYEQYF.